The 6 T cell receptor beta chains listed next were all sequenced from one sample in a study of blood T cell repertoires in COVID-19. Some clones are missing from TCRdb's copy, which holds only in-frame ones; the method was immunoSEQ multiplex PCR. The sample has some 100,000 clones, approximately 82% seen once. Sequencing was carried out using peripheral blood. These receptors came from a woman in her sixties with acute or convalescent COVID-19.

This CDR3 is CASSQYTQQQGNEQFF. CDR3 nucleotides: TGTGCCAGCAGCCAATATACCCAACAGCAGGGGAATGAGCAGTTCTTC. The chain employs TRBV3-1 (or the pseudogene TRBV3-2) and TRBJ2-1; perhaps TRBD1 as D (6 bases). CDR3 length equals 16 residues. V was cut by 2 bases and J by 7 bases, with 18 bases left in between. Germline CDR1 LGHDT, CDR2 YNNKEL (reference sequence).

The CDR3 region is CASSPTVNTEAFF. In DNA form, the CDR3 reads TGTGCCAGCAGCCCGACAGTGAACACTGAAGCTTTCTTT. The chain couples TRBV28 to TRBJ1-1, with D possibly matching TRBD1 (5 bases). Trimming stripped 6 bases from V and 0 bases from J, with 8 bases between. CDR1 and CDR2 (germline): MDHEN, SYDVKM. This CDR3 is built from 13 residues.

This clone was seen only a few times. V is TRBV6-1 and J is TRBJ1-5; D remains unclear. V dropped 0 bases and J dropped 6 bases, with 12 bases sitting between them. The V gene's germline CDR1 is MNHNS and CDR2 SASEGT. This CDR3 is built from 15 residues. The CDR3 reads CASSEARVVVQPQHF. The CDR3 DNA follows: TGTGCCAGCAGTGAAGCGCGAGTAGTAGTTCAGCCCCAGCATTTT.

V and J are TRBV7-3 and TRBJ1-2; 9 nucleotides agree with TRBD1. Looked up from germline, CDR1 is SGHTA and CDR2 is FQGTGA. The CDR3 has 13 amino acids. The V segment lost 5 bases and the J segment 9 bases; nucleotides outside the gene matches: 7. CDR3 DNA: TGTGCCAGCAGCCCCGGGACAGGGAAGAGCTACACCTTC. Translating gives CASSPGTGKSYTF.

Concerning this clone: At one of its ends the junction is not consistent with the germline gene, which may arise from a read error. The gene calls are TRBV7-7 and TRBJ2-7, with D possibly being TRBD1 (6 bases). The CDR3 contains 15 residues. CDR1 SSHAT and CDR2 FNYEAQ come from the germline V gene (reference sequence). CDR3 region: CASSLGDQGFYEQYF. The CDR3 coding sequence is TGTGCTAGCAGCTTAGGGGACCAGGGGTTCTACGAGCAGTACTTC.

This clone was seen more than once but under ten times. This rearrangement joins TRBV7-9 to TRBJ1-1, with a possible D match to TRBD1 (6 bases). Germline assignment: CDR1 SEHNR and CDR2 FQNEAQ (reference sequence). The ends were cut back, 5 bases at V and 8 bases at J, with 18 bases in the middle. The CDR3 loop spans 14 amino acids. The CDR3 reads CASSHGQSQLEAFF. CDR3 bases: TGTGCCAGCAGCCACGGACAGTCTCAATTGGAAGCTTTCTTT. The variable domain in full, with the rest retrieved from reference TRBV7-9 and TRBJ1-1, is DTGVSQNPRHKITKRGQNVTFRCDPISEHNRLYWYRQTLGQGPEFLTYFQNEAQLEKSRLLSDRFSAERPKGSFSTLEIQRTEQGDSAMYLCASSHGQSQLEAFFGQGTRLTVV.